This T cell receptor beta chain was observed in a study of T-cell reconstitution after alpha-beta-depleted transplantation in children (dated by TCRdb to about 2016). Regarding the complete study: Using TCR repertoire profiling, the study quantitatively followed how T-cell immune reconstitution unfolded in children after TCRalphabeta/CD19-depleted allogeneic hematopoietic cell transplantation. General conclusions and limits of the study: Over the following months the frequencies of hyperexpanded clones went down, and after one year T-cell counts and TCRbeta diversity were mostly credited to newly produced T cells. Apparently early alphabetaT-cell count recovery about two months after transplant reportedly relied on only several hundred rapidly expanded clones derived from non-depleted graft cells. The high TCRbeta diversity at day 60 in some patients was ascribed to recipient T cells and intrathymic progenitors that had survived conditioning.

Library construction relied on PCR. Sequencing took place on an Illumina HiSeq 2500. To normalize quantification of the TCRbeta repertoire, the TCR libraries were built with molecular barcoding that relied on unique molecular identifiers. TCRdb cleaned the public reads at Q25 with fastp, built clones with MiXCR and kept in-frame beta chains. Merged by CDR3 protein, the rows form single entries marked with the most common genes and DNA. The table for this sample lists 800,000 to 1,000,000 distinct CDR3 sequences; 25% to 35% of them were counted only once. Roughly 30% of the sample is taken by the ten largest. On this clonotype: There is no known antigen for this receptor. No base qualities exist here, and no much larger clone lies one base off it.

This specimen's treatment or condition label, interpreted: allogeneic hematopoietic cell transplantation with graft depleted of TCRalphabeta T cells and CD19 B cells. Transplant recipients were children who received TCRalphabeta/CD19-depleted allogeneic hematopoietic cell grafts. At the junction V is shortened by 5 bases and J by 3 bases; bases outside the gene matches: 11. The CDR3, cysteine through phenylalanine, is 16 amino acids long. Solely the CDR3 DNA is kept, with 48 bases framed from the first base. CDR1 and CDR2, per the germline V gene, are SGHRS and YFSETQ. The sequencing here drew on PBMCs, mostly from graft donor cells, taken 360 days after TCRalphabeta/CD19-depleted stem cell transplant. The sequence derives from a boy younger than two who had a stem cell transplant for SCID, so the T cells may come from the graft donor. The chain links TRBV5-1 with TRBJ2-1, with 7 bases matching TRBD1. The bases are TGCGCCAGCAGAATGTTAACAGGGGACCTCTACAATGAGCAGTTCTTC. Its protein is CASRMLTGDLYNEQFF.